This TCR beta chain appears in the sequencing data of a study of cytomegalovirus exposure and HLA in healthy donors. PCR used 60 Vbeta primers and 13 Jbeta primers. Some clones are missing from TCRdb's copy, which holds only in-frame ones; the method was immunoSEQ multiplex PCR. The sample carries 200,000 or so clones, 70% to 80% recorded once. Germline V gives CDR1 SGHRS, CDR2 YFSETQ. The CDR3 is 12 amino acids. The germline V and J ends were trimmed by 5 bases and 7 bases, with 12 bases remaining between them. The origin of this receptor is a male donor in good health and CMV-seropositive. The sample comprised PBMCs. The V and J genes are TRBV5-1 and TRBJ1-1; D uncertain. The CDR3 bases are TGCGCCAGCAGACTCGAGGGTGATGAAGCTTTCTTT. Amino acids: CASRLEGDEAFF.